This T cell receptor beta chain was sequenced for a study of blood T cell repertoires in COVID-19 (TCRdb year 2020). Describing the broader study: Samples covering the acute and convalescent phases of COVID-19 were provided by collaborators in the United States, Italy and Spain. The prospective study material was composed of cDNA or gDNA derived from T cells, B-cell-depleted T cells, or PBMCs. Sample metadata almost always included a de-identified subject ID, COVID-19 status, age in years and sex. Where available, HLA class I and class II types were obtained from metadata supplied by the sample provider rather than from assay-based typing. The dataset comprised deeply sampled blood TCRbeta repertoires from subjects exposed to, actively infected with, or recovered from COVID-19. The repertoires were released in a freely available public database intended as a resource for research on the immune response to SARS-CoV-2. Samples came from the ongoing ImmuneRACE study (first 160 participants) plus 1,254 subjects from 6 global collaborators. Study-wide conclusions, independent of this receptor: How much clinical and demographic metadata was included differed by source and by participant, and the metadata was provided uncurated.

From its cysteine to its phenylalanine, the CDR3 spans 12 amino acids. Only the CDR3 DNA is retained, 36 bases long and in frame from the first base. Here V drops 6 bases and J drops 5 bases, and the junction holds 0 bases not matched to any gene. Taken from the germline V gene, the CDR1 and CDR2 loops are MNHNS and SASEGT. TCRbeta CDR3 regions were amplified from genomic DNA by means of the immunoSEQ Assay, a bias-controlled multiplex PCR. The study's own analysis went as follows. Within the assay, amplification of reference gene primers was used to estimate how many nucleated cells each sample contained. To quantify the absolute abundance of each unique TCRbeta CDR3 rearrangement, sequence reads were collapsed and filtered. Productive Simpson clonality was computed per sample as the square root of Simpson's diversity index over productive rearrangements. In TCRdb, the immuneACCESS table is reduced to in-frame sequences with V and J assigned. These tables do not hold every clone; where another copy was compared, an unresolved V gene accounts for under half, and the others remain unexplained. V and J calls and clone size are as listed in that table; D and trimming were resolved from the DNA. In this sample the table shows approximately 100,000 clones, almost 90% of which occur a single time. The ten most abundant clones make up around 3.5% of the sample.

The collaborating institutions used their own protocols to collect whole blood in K2EDTA tubes. Collaborator samples were shipped for TCRbeta analysis as frozen whole blood, isolated PBMCs, or DNA extracted from either sample type. With respect to this clone: There is no known antigen for this receptor. There are no base qualities to consult, and no much larger clone falls within one base.

The sequence links TRBV6-1 to TRBJ2-2; 7 bases in the junction line up with TRBD2. This receptor was obtained from a human donor in a cohort sampled during active COVID-19. Material for sequencing was peripheral blood. The CDR3 region has the sequence CASRLATGELFF. The nucleotides read TGTGCCAGCAGACTAGCGACCGGGGAGCTGTTTTTT.